This T cell receptor beta chain was sequenced during a study of T cell responses to AZD1222 COVID-19 vaccine. Sequencing used immunoSEQ multiplex PCR; TCRdb keeps in-frame clones, though not all of them. The sample contains 150,000 or so clones, 88% of which appear only once. The TCR sequence derives from an adult in good health. This material consisted of peripheral blood, taken on day 0 of AZD1222 vaccination.

The CDR3 DNA reads as TGTGCCATCAATAAGGGGCTGGGAGAGACCCAGTACTTC. Translating gives CAINKGLGETQYF. The gene calls are TRBV10-3 and TRBJ2-5; D might be TRBD1 (5 bases). Germline loops: CDR1 ENHRY, CDR2 SYGVKD. This CDR3 contains 13 residues. Trimming shortened V by 7 bases and J by 4 bases, and 13 bases separated the two germline ends.